Sequencing of this TCR beta chain was carried out in a study of blood T cell repertoires in COVID-19. For the study at large: Samples came from the United States, Italy and Spain, spanning acute and convalescent COVID-19. T cells, B-cell-depleted T cells, or PBMCs provided the cDNA or gDNA that served as material.

Authors' methods: Estimation of nucleated cell counts was performed using reference gene primer amplification. The data were produced by immunoSEQ multiplex PCR, yet TCRdb's version contains in-frame clones alone and is incomplete. D and trimming were read from the DNA, whereas the V and J calls and clone size are those reported in that table. Among about 14,000 clones, roughly 89% were seen once, and the ten largest hold 5.4%. V lost 4 bases, J lost 5 bases, and 7 bases lay in between. CDR1 and CDR2 (germline): KGHDR, SFDVKD. The CDR3 length is 13 residues. The chain is built from TRBV24-1 and TRBJ2-2; TRBD1 might be the D (5 bases). The source of this sequence is a human donor in a cohort sampled during active COVID-19. The sequencing input was peripheral blood. CDR3 bases: TGTGCCACCAGTGACCCAGGGACCGGGGAGCTGTTTTTT. This gives the protein CATSDPGTGELFF.